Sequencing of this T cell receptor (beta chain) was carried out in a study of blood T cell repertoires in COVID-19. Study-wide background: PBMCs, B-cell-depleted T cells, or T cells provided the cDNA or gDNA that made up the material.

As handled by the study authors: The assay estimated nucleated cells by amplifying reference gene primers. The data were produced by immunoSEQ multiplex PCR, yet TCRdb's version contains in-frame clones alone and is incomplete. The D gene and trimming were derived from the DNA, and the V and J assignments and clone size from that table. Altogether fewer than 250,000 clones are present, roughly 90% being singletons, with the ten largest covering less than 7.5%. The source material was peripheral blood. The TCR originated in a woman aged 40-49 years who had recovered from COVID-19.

For the CDR3, the DNA is TGTGCCAGCAGGTCCCAGGGTAACCCCCTCCACTTT. This gives the protein CASRSQGNPLHF. The chain combines TRBV12-3 or TRBV12-4 with TRBJ1-6, with D tentatively TRBD1 (5 bases). This CDR3 comprises 12 residues. V was clipped by 6 bases and J by 13 bases, with 13 bases between them.